A selection of T cell receptor beta chains follows, all from one sample in a study of shared clonotypes between healthy human individuals. Data came from immunoSEQ multiplex PCR; TCRdb stores just in-frame clones and leaves some out. The profile shows around 510,000 clones, roughly 95% of them singletons. The source material was naive CD4+ T cells sorted from blood. Receptors originate from a woman in her twenties or thirties in good health. CDR3s include the opening cysteine and the closing phenylalanine or tryptophan. The D gene is left open where the match is weak. A row's size may be missing; if present it is once, few, many or a size class.

v_call	clone_size	j_call	d_call	cdr3_nt	cdr3_aa
TRBV4-2	.	TRBJ2-7	TRBD2	TGTGCCAGCAGCCAAGCCGGGACTAGCGGATTTTTAGGGGAGCAGTACTTC	CASSQAGTSGFLGEQYF
TRBV28	.	TRBJ1-4	.	TGTGCCAGCACCCCAGGACCGGTTGAAAAACTGTTTTTT	CASTPGPVEKLFF
TRBV27	once	TRBJ2-6	.	TGTGCCAGCAGTTTAGAGGGACCTGGCATCTCTGGGGCCAACGTCCTGACTTTC	CASSLEGPGISGANVLTF
TRBV18	.	TRBJ2-1	TRBD2	TGTGCCAGCTCACCACGACCGGGACTAGAGGGGGATGAGCAGTTCTTC	CASSPRPGLEGDEQFF
TRBV9	few	TRBJ1-2	.	TGTGCCAGCAGCGTAGGTTTTGGCTACACCTTC	CASSVGFGYTF
TRBV27	.	TRBJ2-4	TRBD1	TGTGCCAGTCACAGGGGAAACATTCAGTACTTC	CASHRGNIQYF
TRBV28	.	TRBJ1-2	.	TGTGCCAGCAGTTTATTGACAGCCGTTGGCTACACCTTC	CASSLLTAVGYTF
TRBV4-1	.	TRBJ1-1	.	TGCGCCAGCAGCCAAGCTCCCTTATCCAGGGCGGGTGAAGCTTTCTTT	CASSQAPLSRAGEAFF
TRBV6-1	.	TRBJ1-2	.	TGTGCTAGCCTACCGCCGGGGGCCTATGGCTACACCTTC	CASLPPGAYGYTF
TRBV2	.	TRBJ1-4	.	TGTGCCAGCAATGAGGGAGAGGGTGAAAAACTGTTTTTT	CASNEGEGEKLFF
TRBV6-1	.	TRBJ1-5	.	TGTGCCAGCGGGGACGGGCGGAATCAGCCCCAGCATTTT	CASGDGRNQPQHF
TRBV5-1	.	TRBJ1-1	.	TGCGCCAGCAGCTTCGAGACAGGAGAAGCTTTCTTT	CASSFETGEAFF
TRBV28	once	TRBJ1-5	TRBD1	TGTGCCAGCAGCCCCCGGGACAGGGAGGGGTATCAGCCCCAGCATTTT	CASSPRDREGYQPQHF
TRBV6-5	.	TRBJ1-1	TRBD1	TGTGCCAGCAGTTGGGACAGGGTTCGAACTGAAGCTTTCTTT	CASSWDRVRTEAFF
TRBV5-4	.	TRBJ2-7	.	TGTGCCAGCAGCAAAAACCGGGACGGATTATACGAGCAGTACTTC	CASSKNRDGLYEQYF
TRBV30	.	TRBJ2-1	TRBD2	TGTGCCTGGAGTATCATTAGCGGGATTTACAATGAGCAGTTCTTC	CAWSIISGIYNEQFF
TRBV6-1	few	TRBJ1-5	TRBD1	TGTGCCAGCAGACCCCGAAGGACAGGGAATCAGCCCCAGCATTTT	CASRPRRTGNQPQHF
TRBV7-9	once	TRBJ2-7	.	TGTGCCAGCAGCCGGAACGGAGGAACCGGCGAGCAGTACTTC	CASSRNGGTGEQYF
TRBV7-3	.	TRBJ2-3	TRBD1	TGTGCCAGCAGCTTAAGGGGGACAGAAAGCACAGATACGCAGTATTTT	CASSLRGTESTDTQYF
TRBV10-3	.	TRBJ2-1	.	TGTGCCATCAGTGTCCGACAGTACAATGAGCAGTTCTTC	CAISVRQYNEQFF
TRBV27	.	TRBJ1-2	TRBD1	TGTGCCAGCAGTTCCCGACAGGGGCGGTTGTATGGCTACACCTTC	CASSSRQGRLYGYTF
TRBV7-8	.	TRBJ2-7	.	TGTGCCAGCAGCTTAGCTCGCGGAAACTACGAGCAGTACTTC	CASSLARGNYEQYF
TRBV28	.	TRBJ1-4	TRBD1	TGTGCCAGCAGCTCTCAGGGGGCCCGGGAAAAACTGTTTTTT	CASSSQGAREKLFF
TRBV27	.	TRBJ1-2	TRBD1	TGTGCCAGCATGGATGGACAGGGGTATGGCTACACCTTC	CASMDGQGYGYTF
TRBV10-3	.	TRBJ2-3	TRBD2	TGTGCCATCGGGACTAGCGAGACAGATACGCAGTATTTT	CAIGTSETDTQYF
TRBV7-2	.	TRBJ2-1	TRBD2	TGTGCCAGCAGCTCGGGACTAGCGCCCAATGAGCAGTTCTTC	CASSSGLAPNEQFF
TRBV13	.	TRBJ1-2	.	TGTGCCAGCAGCCCGGGAGGCGGCTATGGCTACACCTTC	CASSPGGGYGYTF
TRBV19	.	TRBJ1-5	.	TGTGCCAGCTCCGACAGGCATAGCAATCAGCCCCAGCATTTT	CASSDRHSNQPQHF
TRBV2	.	TRBJ2-5	.	TGTGCCAGCACCGGGGATTCAGAGACCCAGTACTTC	CASTGDSETQYF
TRBV28	.	TRBJ1-4	.	TGTGCCAGCAGTTTACCACAGGGTAATGAAAAACTGTTTTTT	CASSLPQGNEKLFF
TRBV19	.	TRBJ2-7	.	TGTGCCAGTAGTATCCCCGGGTCGTCCTACGAGCAGTACTTC	CASSIPGSSYEQYF
TRBV4-1	.	TRBJ2-1	.	TGCGCCAGCAGCCAGGCCGGGCGACAGTTCTTC	CASSQAGRQFF
TRBV19	once	TRBJ2-1	TRBD2	TGTGCCAGTAGTATTTCCATCCTCCCCGGGACTAACAATGAGCAGTTCTTC	CASSISILPGTNNEQFF
TRBV4-1	.	TRBJ1-5	.	TGCGCCAGCAGCCAAGTTCCAGGAGATCAGCCCCAGCATTTT	CASSQVPGDQPQHF
TRBV5-5	.	TRBJ2-7	TRBD1	TGTGCCAGCAGCCCTCAGGGGGCTACTAGCTCCTACGAGCAGTACTTC	CASSPQGATSSYEQYF
TRBV28	.	TRBJ1-5	.	TGTGCCAGCAGTTCCGAGGGGGAATTAATGGGTCAGCCCCAGCATTTT	CASSSEGELMGQPQHF
TRBV6-6	.	TRBJ1-5	.	TGTGCCAGCAGTTATTGGGGGGCCGGGGGCAATCAGCCCCAGCATTTT	CASSYWGAGGNQPQHF
TRBV5-1	.	TRBJ2-2	TRBD2	TGCGCCAGCAGTTACGGACTAGCGATCGGGGAGCTGTTTTTT	CASSYGLAIGELFF
TRBV10-1	.	TRBJ1-2	.	TGCGCCAGCAGCCCAGGCAGTAAGGGCTATGGCTACACCTTC	CASSPGSKGYGYTF
TRBV6-6	.	TRBJ2-7	.	TGTGCCAGCAGTTACACGTCCGGGACCTACGAGCAGTACTTC	CASSYTSGTYEQYF
TRBV18	.	TRBJ2-5	.	TGTGCCAGCTCACCAGCGCTGGGCGGGGAGACCCAGTACTTC	CASSPALGGETQYF
TRBV19	.	TRBJ2-7	TRBD2	TGTGCCAGTAGTACCCCTAGCGGGAGCGCCTACGAGCAGTACTTC	CASSTPSGSAYEQYF
TRBV28	.	TRBJ1-5	TRBD1	TGTGCCAGCGGGATGGGACAGGTCAATCAGCCCCAGCATTTT	CASGMGQVNQPQHF
TRBV19	.	TRBJ1-2	TRBD1	TGTGCCAGTAGTATAGAAGGGACAGGGTATGGCTACACCTTC	CASSIEGTGYGYTF
TRBV27	.	TRBJ2-7	.	TGTGCCAGCAGTTTATTAGGCGAGCAGTACTTC	CASSLLGEQYF
TRBV7-2	.	TRBJ1-6	.	TGTGCCAGCAGCTCCCTGACAGATTCACCCCTCCACTTT	CASSSLTDSPLHF
TRBV6-6	.	TRBJ1-4	TRBD1	TGTGCCAGCAGTTACGGGGACAGGGGGGCTGAAAAACTGTTTTTT	CASSYGDRGAEKLFF
TRBV28	.	TRBJ1-3	.	TGTGCCTCCCCGGACACCACTGGAAACACCATATATTTT	CASPDTTGNTIYF
TRBV30	few	TRBJ1-5	.	TGTGCCTGGAGTGTACCCGCAGGGGCGGGTCAGCCCCAGCATTTT	CAWSVPAGAGQPQHF
TRBV11-2	.	TRBJ2-5	.	TGTGCCAGCAGCTTAGTGGGGGGAGAGACCCAGTACTTC	CASSLVGGETQYF
TRBV28	.	TRBJ1-5	.	TGTGCCAGCTCACGCCCCCCGGGAAACGGCAATCAGCCCCAGCATTTT	CASSRPPGNGNQPQHF
TRBV19	.	TRBJ2-7	TRBD2	TGTGCCAGTAGCCGACTAGCGGGAGGGACCTACGAGCAGTACTTC	CASSRLAGGTYEQYF
TRBV28	.	TRBJ2-7	.	TGTGCCAGCAGTTTATCCACCTACGAGCAGTACTTC	CASSLSTYEQYF